The clone carrying this T cell receptor beta chain has ten or more counts. The antigen remains unidentified. The ends were cut back, 4 bases at V and 0 bases at J, with 13 bases in the middle. CDR1 is SGHRS, CDR2 YFSETQ, per germline. The CDR3 loop spans 15 amino acids. TCRdb reanalysed the RT-PCR reads using MiXCR and keeps one entry per CDR3 protein. The table shows roughly 790,000 distinct CDR3 sequences, with about 20% occurring only once. The source of the sample is a study of response to subunit inactivated influenza vaccine. Overall study results and limits: Authors proposed each seasonal influenza vaccination draws in few new T cells.

The chain joins TRBV5-1 to TRBJ1-2; D call uncertain. The sample was PBMCs from blood, taken around 5 days after vaccination. This receptor was taken from a middle-aged man who received an inactivated influenza vaccine. CDR3 in DNA: TGCGCCAGCAGCCGCGACATTTCCACTAACTATGGCTACACCTTC. Translated, it gives CASSRDISTNYGYTF.